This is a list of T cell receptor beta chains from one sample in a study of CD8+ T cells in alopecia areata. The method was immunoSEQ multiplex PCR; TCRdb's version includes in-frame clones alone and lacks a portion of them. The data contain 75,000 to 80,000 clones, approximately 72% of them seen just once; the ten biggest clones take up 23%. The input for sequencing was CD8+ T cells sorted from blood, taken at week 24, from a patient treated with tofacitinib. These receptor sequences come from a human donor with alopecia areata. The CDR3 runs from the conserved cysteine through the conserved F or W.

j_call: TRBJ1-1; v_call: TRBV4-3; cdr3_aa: CASSQVLGGTNTEAFF
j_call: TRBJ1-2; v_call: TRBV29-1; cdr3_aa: CSAKVNYGYTF
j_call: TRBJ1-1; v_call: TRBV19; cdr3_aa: CASKQGHTEAFF
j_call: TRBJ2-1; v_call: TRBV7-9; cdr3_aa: CASSLLGGRGEQFF
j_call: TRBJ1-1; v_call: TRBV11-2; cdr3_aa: CASSLDQVQGTRNTEAFF
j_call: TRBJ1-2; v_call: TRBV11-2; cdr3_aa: CASSLGTGDGYTF
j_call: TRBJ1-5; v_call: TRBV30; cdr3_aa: CAWRGQSNQPQHF
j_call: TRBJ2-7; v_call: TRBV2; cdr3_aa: CASSGTGGSYEQYF
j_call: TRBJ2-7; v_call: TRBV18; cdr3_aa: CASSDRGLSSYEQYF
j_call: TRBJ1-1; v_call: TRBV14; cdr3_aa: CASSHPPGNFEAFF
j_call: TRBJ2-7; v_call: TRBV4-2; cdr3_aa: CASSQRTGVYEQYF
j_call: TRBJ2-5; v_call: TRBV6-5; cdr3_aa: CASSPGDETQYF
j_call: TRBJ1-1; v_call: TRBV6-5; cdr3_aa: CASSYSGGNTEAFF
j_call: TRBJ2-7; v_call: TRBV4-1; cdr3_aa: CASSQDGRSSYEQYF
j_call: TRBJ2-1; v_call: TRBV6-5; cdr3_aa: CATSGGQSLVEQFF
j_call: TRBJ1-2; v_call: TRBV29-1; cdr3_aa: CSVDSEGRPYGYTF
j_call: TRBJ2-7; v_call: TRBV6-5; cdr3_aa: CASSYFGPAYEQYF
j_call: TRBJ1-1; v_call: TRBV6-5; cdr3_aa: CASRPIMNTEAFF
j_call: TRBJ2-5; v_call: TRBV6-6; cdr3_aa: CASSYSLGFETQYF
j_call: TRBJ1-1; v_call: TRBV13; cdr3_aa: CASSSGTAEAFF
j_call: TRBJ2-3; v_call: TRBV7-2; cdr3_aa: CASSPPTRLDTQYF
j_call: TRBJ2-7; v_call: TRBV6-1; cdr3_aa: CASRRSDYEQYF
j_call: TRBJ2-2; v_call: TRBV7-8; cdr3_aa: CASSLWTGNTGELFF
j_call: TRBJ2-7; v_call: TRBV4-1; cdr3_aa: CASSQDRGHEQYF
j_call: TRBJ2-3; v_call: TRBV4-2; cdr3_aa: CASSRTSTDTQYF
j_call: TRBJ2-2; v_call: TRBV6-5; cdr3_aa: CASSYLRSGELFF
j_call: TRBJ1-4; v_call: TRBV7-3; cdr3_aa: CASRDERGNEKLFF
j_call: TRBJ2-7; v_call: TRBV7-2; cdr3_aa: CASSLEARGVPYEQYF
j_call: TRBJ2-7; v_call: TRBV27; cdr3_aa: CASSGWGLLSYEQYF
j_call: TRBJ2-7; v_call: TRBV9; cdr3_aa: CASSVAQGAGYEQYF
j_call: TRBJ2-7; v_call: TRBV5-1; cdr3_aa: CASSGGTENLYEQYF
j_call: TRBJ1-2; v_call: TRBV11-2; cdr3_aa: CASSSYEGREGYGYTF
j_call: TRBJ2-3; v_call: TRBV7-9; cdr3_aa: CASSPTTSTDTQYF
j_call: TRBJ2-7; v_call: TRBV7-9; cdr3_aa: CASSLEAGLALLRSQYF
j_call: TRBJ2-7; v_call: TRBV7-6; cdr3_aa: CASSLGGSQQGPYEQYF
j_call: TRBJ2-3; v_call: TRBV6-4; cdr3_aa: CASSDSQGTDTQYF
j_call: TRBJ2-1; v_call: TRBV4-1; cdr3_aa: CASSQIGQGVDEQFF
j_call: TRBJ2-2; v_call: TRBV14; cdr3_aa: CASSQQPTGELFF
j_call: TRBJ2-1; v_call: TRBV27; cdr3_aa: CASRSSGGSYNEQFF
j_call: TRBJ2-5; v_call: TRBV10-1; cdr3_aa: CASSESRRLGTQYF
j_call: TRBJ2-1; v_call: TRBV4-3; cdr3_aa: CASSQARGAGNEQFF
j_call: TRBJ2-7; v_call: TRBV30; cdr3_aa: CAWSVTPGGEQYF
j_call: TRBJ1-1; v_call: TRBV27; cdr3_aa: CASSFFEGNTEAFF
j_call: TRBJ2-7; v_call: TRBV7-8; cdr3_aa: CASSVGSGRGYEQYF
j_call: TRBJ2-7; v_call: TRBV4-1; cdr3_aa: CASSQGTGALEQYF
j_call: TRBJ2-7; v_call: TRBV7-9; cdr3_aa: CASTSLADYEQYF
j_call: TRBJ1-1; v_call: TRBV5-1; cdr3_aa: CASRPRGHQNTEAFF
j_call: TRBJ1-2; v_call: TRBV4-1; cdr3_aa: CASSQEKQNYGYTF
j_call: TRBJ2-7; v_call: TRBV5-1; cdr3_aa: CASTPSGEPPYEQYF
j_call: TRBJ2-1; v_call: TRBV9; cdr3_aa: CASSAGGEQFF
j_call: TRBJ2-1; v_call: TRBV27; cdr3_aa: CASSLSDLNEQFF
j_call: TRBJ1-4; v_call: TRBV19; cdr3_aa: CGTHSGGSVEKLFF
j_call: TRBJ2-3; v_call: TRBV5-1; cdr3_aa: CASSLANPGADTQYF